This T cell receptor (beta chain) originates from a study of shared clonotypes between healthy human individuals. Whole-study context: CD8 memory received one plate per donor, CD8 naive two, CD4 memory three and CD4 naive three.

Donors comprised only Caucasian adults living in Nashville, Tennessee. Assay used: immunoSEQ multiplex PCR; TCRdb lists only in-frame clones, some missing. The table records 2,500,000 or so clones, approximately 90% of them present only once. CDR3 length: 16 residues. Germline loops: CDR1 MNHEY, CDR2 SVGAGI. With 2 bases removed from V and 1 base from J, the gap between germline ends came to 12 bases. This TCR was recovered from a man younger than 35 in good health. Sequenced: naive CD4+ T cells sorted from blood. Indicated subset: CD45RA+ positively selected. The chain recombines TRBV6-5 with TRBJ1-3, with D perhaps matching TRBD1 (5 bases). CDR3 coding DNA: TGTGCCAGCAGTTACAGCGGGGGAAGATCTGGAAACACCATATATTTT. It encodes CASSYSGGRSGNTIYF.